These T cell receptor beta chains were read from a single sample in a study of cytomegalovirus exposure and HLA in healthy donors. Profiled with immunoSEQ multiplex PCR; TCRdb holds only in-frame clones, not every one. The data hold some 210,000 clones, with 80% to 90% observed a single time. The specimen was PBMCs. The receptors come from a woman under 30 in good health and CMV-seropositive. Each CDR3 is given with its conserved first and last residue. D genes are given only for firm matches. A row's size may be missing; if present it is once, few, many or a size class.

NA	TRBV19	TRBD1	TRBJ1-2	CASRHPGQGTYGYTF	TGTGCCAGTAGACATCCGGGACAGGGGACCTATGGCTACACCTTC
few	TRBV7-2	NA	TRBJ2-7	CASSLRSGRGQYF	TGTGCCAGCAGCTTAAGGAGCGGCCGGGGGCAGTACTTC
NA	TRBV5-1	NA	TRBJ2-7	CASSSGHPYSYEQYF	TGCGCCAGCAGCTCGGGACATCCGTACTCCTACGAGCAGTACTTC
NA	TRBV7-9	TRBD1	TRBJ1-2	CAAGRGPAGYTF	TGTGCCGCGGGCAGGGGGCCGGCCGGCTACACCTTC
NA	TRBV19	NA	TRBJ2-1	CASSTAFAASEQFF	TGTGCCAGTAGTACCGCCTTTGCGGCTTCCGAGCAGTTCTTC
few	TRBV9	NA	TRBJ1-1	CASSVGGGAYTEAFF	TGTGCCAGCAGCGTAGGGGGGGGCGCGTACACTGAAGCTTTCTTT
NA	TRBV25-1	NA	TRBJ2-2	CASSITGSNTGELFF	TGTGCCAGCAGTATTACCGGGTCGAACACCGGGGAGCTGTTTTTT
NA	TRBV18	NA	TRBJ2-3	CASLQTDTQYF	TGTGCCAGCCTGCAGACAGATACGCAGTATTTT
NA	TRBV5-1	TRBD2	TRBJ2-1	CASSAGFLAGKGNNEQFF	TGCGCCAGCAGCGCTGGCTTCCTAGCGGGGAAGGGGAACAATGAGCAGTTCTTC
NA	TRBV7-6	TRBD1	TRBJ1-5	CASSASDRVGQPQHF	TGTGCCAGCAGCGCAAGCGACAGGGTTGGTCAGCCCCAGCATTTT
few	TRBV5-1	NA	TRBJ2-2	CASSLAGAGTGELFF	TGCGCCAGCAGCTTGGCAGGGGCGGGCACCGGGGAGCTGTTTTTT
NA	TRBV5-1	TRBD2	TRBJ2-7	CASSSTSGSYEQYF	TGCGCCAGCAGCTCAACTAGCGGGAGTTACGAGCAGTACTTC
once	TRBV7-8	TRBD1	TRBJ2-7	CASSPADRSYEQYF	TGTGCCAGCAGCCCCGCGGACAGGTCCTACGAGCAGTACTTC
NA	TRBV7-3	TRBD2	TRBJ2-1	CASSLRTSGRISDEQFF	TGTGCCAGCAGCCTACGGACTAGCGGGAGGATCTCCGATGAGCAGTTCTTC
NA	TRBV5-5	NA	TRBJ1-2	CASSLDSSNYGYTF	TGTGCCAGCAGCTTGGACAGTTCTAACTATGGCTACACCTTC
NA	TRBV12-5	NA	TRBJ1-1	CASGLVKGQIMNTEAFF	TGTGCTAGTGGTTTGGTAAAAGGACAGATAATGAACACTGAAGCTTTCTTT
NA	TRBV6-6	NA	TRBJ2-7	CASSYESEAYEQYF	TGTGCCAGCAGTTACGAATCGGAGGCCTACGAGCAGTACTTC
NA	TRBV6-5	NA	TRBJ2-4	CASYSGGANIQYF	TGTGCCAGCTATTCCGGTGGAGCGAACATTCAGTACTTC
NA	TRBV5-4	TRBD2	TRBJ2-7	CASSLIAGGKYEQYF	TGTGCCAGCAGCTTGATAGCGGGAGGCAAGTACGAGCAGTACTTC
NA	TRBV11-3	NA	TRBJ2-3	CASSFHTDTQYF	TGTGCCAGCAGCTTTCACACAGATACGCAGTATTTT
NA	TRBV30	TRBD1	TRBJ2-7	CAWTRFGTGSSYEQYF	TGTGCCTGGACCCGATTTGGGACAGGGAGCTCCTACGAGCAGTACTTC
NA	TRBV5-1	NA	TRBJ2-1	CASSTGLYNEQFF	TGCGCCAGCAGCACTGGACTGTACAATGAGCAGTTCTTC
few	TRBV10-1	TRBD1	TRBJ1-2	CASTDRGPFNYGYTF	TGCGCCAGCACGGACAGGGGCCCCTTTAACTATGGCTACACCTTC
NA	TRBV5-6	TRBD1	TRBJ1-1	CASSPVPAGGTEAFF	TGTGCCAGCAGTCCTGTCCCGGCAGGGGGAACTGAAGCTTTCTTT
NA	TRBV25-1	TRBD2	TRBJ2-1	CASSDSTSGSNYEQFF	TGTGCCAGCAGTGACTCGACTAGCGGGAGTAATTATGAGCAGTTCTTC
NA	TRBV5-4	NA	TRBJ1-3	CASSLGIRGSGNTIYF	TGTGCCAGCAGCTTGGGGATCCGGGGGTCGGGAAACACCATATATTTT
NA	TRBV27	TRBD2	TRBJ2-1	CASSLTSGVIYEQFF	TGTGCCAGCAGTCTCACTAGCGGGGTTATCTATGAGCAGTTCTTC
NA	TRBV30	TRBD2	TRBJ2-5	CAWSVLAGGKETQYF	TGTGCCTGGAGTGTACTAGCGGGAGGAAAAGAGACCCAGTACTTC
few	TRBV4-1	TRBD2	TRBJ2-7	CASSHGQTSGSYEQYF	TGCGCCAGCAGCCACGGACAGACTAGCGGGAGCTACGAGCAGTACTTC
NA	TRBV9	NA	TRBJ2-1	CASSPAGLSYNEQFF	TGTGCCAGCAGCCCAGCGGGCTTGTCCTACAATGAGCAGTTCTTC
NA	TRBV5-1	NA	TRBJ2-2	CASSPGRGGNTGELFF	TGCGCCAGCAGCCCGGGAAGGGGGGGGAACACCGGGGAGCTGTTTTTT
few	TRBV28	NA	TRBJ1-2	CASSLWRGQSYGYTF	TGTGCCAGCAGTTTATGGAGAGGACAGAGCTATGGCTACACCTTC
NA	TRBV9	NA	TRBJ2-7	CASSVDSGDRYEQYF	TGTGCCAGCAGCGTAGACTCTGGAGACAGATACGAGCAGTACTTC
NA	TRBV27	TRBD1	TRBJ2-1	CAIGRDRVNNEQFF	TGTGCCATCGGCCGGGACAGAGTAAACAATGAGCAGTTCTTC
NA	TRBV5-4	TRBD1	TRBJ2-1	CASSFTGTGETHNEQFF	TGTGCCAGCAGCTTTACCGGGACAGGGGAGACCCACAATGAGCAGTTCTTC
once	TRBV5-1	TRBD1	TRBJ2-7	CASSGVKTGGISYEQYF	TGCGCCAGCAGCGGGGTTAAAACAGGGGGAATCTCCTACGAGCAGTACTTC
NA	TRBV27	NA	TRBJ1-1	CASSLSKPTEAFF	TGTGCCAGCAGTTTATCGAAGCCTACTGAAGCTTTCTTT
NA	TRBV7-2	TRBD1	TRBJ2-2	CASSARDRVGGELFF	TGTGCCAGCAGCGCCCGGGACAGGGTTGGCGGGGAGCTGTTTTTT
NA	TRBV28	TRBD2	TRBJ2-7	CASSPGLAVSYEQYF	TGTGCCAGCAGCCCTGGACTAGCGGTATCCTACGAGCAGTACTTC
NA	TRBV6-5	NA	TRBJ1-1	CASLGNTEAFF	TGTGCCAGCCTAGGGAACACTGAAGCTTTCTTT
few	TRBV27	TRBD2	TRBJ2-7	CASSESGGYEQYF	TGTGCCAGCAGCGAGTCGGGAGGGTACGAGCAGTACTTC
NA	TRBV6-6	TRBD1	TRBJ1-2	CAEQGPSGGYTF	TGTGCCGAACAGGGGCCCTCAGGGGGCTACACCTTC
NA	TRBV7-6	TRBD1	TRBJ1-5	CASSLSDRVNQPQHF	TGTGCCAGCAGCCTATCGGACAGGGTTAATCAGCCCCAGCATTTT
NA	TRBV5-4	NA	TRBJ1-2	CASSPWSGGYTF	TGTGCCAGCAGCCCCTGGAGTGGTGGCTACACCTTC
NA	TRBV9	NA	TRBJ2-3	CASSFSGSTDTQYF	TGTGCCAGCAGTTTTAGCGGAAGCACAGATACGCAGTATTTT